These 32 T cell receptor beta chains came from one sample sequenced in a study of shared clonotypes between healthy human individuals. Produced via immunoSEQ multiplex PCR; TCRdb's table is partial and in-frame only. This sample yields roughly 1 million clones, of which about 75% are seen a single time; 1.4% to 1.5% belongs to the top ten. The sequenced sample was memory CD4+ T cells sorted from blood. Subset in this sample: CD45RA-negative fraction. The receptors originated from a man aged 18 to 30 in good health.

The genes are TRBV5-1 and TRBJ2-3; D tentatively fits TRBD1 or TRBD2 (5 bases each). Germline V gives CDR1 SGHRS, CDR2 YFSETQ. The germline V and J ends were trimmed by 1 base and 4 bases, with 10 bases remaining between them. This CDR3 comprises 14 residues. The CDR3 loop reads CASSLSGTSDTQYF. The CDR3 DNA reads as TGCGCCAGCAGCTTGTCAGGGACCTCAGATACGCAGTATTTT.

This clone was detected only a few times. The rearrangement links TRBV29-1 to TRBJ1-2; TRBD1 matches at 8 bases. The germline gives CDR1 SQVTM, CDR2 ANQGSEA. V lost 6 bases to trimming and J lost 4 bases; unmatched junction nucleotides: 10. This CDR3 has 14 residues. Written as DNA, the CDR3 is TGCAGCGTGACCGGACAGGGAGCCCTCTATGGCTACACCTTC. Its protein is CSVTGQGALYGYTF.

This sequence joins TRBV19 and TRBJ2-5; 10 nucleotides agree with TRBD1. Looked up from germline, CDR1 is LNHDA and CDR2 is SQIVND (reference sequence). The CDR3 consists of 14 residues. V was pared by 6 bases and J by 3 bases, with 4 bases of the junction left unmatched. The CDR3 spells CASRPGQGKETQYF. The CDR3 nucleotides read TGTGCCAGTAGGCCGGGACAGGGGAAAGAGACCCAGTACTTC.

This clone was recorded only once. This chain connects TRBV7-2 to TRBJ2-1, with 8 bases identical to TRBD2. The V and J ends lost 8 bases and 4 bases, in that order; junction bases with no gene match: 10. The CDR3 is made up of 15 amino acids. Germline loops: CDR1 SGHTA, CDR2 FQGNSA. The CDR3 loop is CASAETLAEYNEQFF. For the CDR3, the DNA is TGTGCCAGCGCCGAAACACTAGCGGAATACAATGAGCAGTTCTTC.

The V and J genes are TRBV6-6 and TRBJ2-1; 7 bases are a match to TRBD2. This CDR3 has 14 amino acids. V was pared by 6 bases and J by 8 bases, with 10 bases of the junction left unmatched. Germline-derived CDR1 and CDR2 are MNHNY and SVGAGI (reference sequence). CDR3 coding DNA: TGTGCCAGCAGCCGCGGGAGCGGTAGTGATGAGCAGTTCTTC. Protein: CASSRGSGSDEQFF.

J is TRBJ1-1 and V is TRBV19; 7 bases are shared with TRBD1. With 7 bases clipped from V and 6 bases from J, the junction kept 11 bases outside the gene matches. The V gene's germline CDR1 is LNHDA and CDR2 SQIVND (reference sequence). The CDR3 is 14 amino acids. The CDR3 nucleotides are TGTGCCAGTACCCGAAACATGGGACAGTCTGAAGCTTTCTTT. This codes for CASTRNMGQSEAFF.

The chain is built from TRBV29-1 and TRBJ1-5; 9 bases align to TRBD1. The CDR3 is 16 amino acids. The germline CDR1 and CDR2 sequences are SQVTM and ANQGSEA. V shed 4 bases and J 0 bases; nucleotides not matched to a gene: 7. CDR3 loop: CSVVEQGAASNQPQHF. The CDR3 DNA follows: TGCAGCGTTGTGGAACAGGGGGCTGCTAGCAATCAGCCCCAGCATTTT. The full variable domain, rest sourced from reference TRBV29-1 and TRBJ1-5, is SAVISQKPSRDICQRGTSLTIQCQVDSQVTMMFWYRQQPGQSLTLIATANQGSEATYESGFVIDKFPISRPNLTFSTLTVSNMSPEDSSIYLCSVVEQGAASNQPQHFGDGTRLSIL.

The DNA for the CDR3 is TGTGCCTGGAGCCCCGGGGGGAATTCCTACGAGCAGTACTTC. Translation gives CAWSPGGNSYEQYF. The chain combines TRBV30 with TRBJ2-7; 7 positions agree with TRBD2. The V segment lost 3 bases and the J segment 1 base; nucleotides outside the gene matches: 6. The CDR3 consists of 14 residues. Germline-derived CDR1 and CDR2 are GTSNPN and SVGIG (reference sequence).

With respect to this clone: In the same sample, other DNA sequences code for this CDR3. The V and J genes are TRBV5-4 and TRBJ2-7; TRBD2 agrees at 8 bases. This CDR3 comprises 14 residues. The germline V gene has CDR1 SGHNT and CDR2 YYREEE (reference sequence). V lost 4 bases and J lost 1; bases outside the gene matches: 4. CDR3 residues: CASSAGLASYEQYF. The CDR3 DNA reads TGTGCCAGCAGCGCCGGACTAGCTTCCTACGAGCAGTACTTC.

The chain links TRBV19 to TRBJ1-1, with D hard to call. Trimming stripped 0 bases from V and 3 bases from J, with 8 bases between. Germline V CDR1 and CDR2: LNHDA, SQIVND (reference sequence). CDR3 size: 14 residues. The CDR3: CASSIDRTDTEAFF. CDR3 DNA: TGTGCCAGTAGTATAGATCGAACGGACACTGAAGCTTTCTTT.

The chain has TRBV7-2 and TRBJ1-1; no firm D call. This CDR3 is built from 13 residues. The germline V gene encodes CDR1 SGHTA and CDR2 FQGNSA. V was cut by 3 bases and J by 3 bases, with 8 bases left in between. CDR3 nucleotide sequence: TGTGCCAGCAGCTTTATAACAGACACTGAAGCTTTCTTT. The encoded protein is CASSFITDTEAFF.

CDR3 residues: CASSLLGGVVEQYF. DNA for the CDR3: TGTGCCAGCTCCTTATTGGGGGGGGTGGTCGAGCAGTACTTC. V usage is TRBV6-5 and J usage is TRBJ2-7; TRBD2 agrees at 7 bases. Germline CDR1 MNHEY, CDR2 SVGAGI. The length of the CDR3 is 14 residues. The V gene end was trimmed by 8 bases and the J gene end by 6 bases; junction bases not matched to a gene: 13.

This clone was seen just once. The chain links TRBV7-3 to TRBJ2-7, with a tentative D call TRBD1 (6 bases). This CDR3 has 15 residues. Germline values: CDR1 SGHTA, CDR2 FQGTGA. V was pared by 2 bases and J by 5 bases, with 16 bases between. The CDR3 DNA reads TGTGCCAGCAGCTTAGTGCACGGCAGGGGCCACGAGCAGTACTTC. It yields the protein CASSLVHGRGHEQYF.

CDR3 bases: TGTGCCTGGAGTAGGGCAGGGTTCGGTGAAAAACTGTTTTTT. It encodes CAWSRAGFGEKLFF. The chain uses TRBV30 and TRBJ1-4; TRBD1 might be the D (5 bases). CDR1 GTSNPN and CDR2 SVGIG come from the germline V gene (reference sequence). This CDR3 is built from 14 residues. Trimming stripped 2 bases from V and 7 bases from J, with 14 bases between.

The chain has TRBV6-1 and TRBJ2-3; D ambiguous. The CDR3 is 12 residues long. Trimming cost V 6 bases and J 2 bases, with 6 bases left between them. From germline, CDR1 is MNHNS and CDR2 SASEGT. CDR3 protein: CASSFFTDTQYF. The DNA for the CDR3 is TGTGCCAGCAGCTTCTTCACAGATACGCAGTATTTT.

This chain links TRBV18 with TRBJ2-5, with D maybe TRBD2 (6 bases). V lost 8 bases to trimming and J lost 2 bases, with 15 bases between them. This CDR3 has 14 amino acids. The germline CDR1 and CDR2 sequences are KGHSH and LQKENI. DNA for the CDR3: TGTGCCAGCCAATCCCGGGAGACTCAAGAGACCCAGTACTTC. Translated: CASQSRETQETQYF.

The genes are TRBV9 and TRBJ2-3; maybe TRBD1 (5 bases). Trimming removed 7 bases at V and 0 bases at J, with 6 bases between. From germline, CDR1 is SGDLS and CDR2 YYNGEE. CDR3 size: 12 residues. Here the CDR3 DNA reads TGTGCCAGCGGACATAGCACAGATACGCAGTATTTT. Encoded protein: CASGHSTDTQYF.

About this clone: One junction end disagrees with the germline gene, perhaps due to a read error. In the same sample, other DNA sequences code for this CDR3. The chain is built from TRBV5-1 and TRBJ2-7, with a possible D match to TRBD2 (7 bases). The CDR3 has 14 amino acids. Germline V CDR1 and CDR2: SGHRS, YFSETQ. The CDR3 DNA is TGCGCCAGCAGCCCGGAGGGGGGGTCGTACGAGCAATACTTC. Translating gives CASSPEGGSYEQYF.

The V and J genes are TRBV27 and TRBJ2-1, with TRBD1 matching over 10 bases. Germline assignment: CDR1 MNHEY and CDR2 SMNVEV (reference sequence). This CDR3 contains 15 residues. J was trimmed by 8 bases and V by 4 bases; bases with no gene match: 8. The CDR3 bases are TGTGCCAGCAGTTACTCCGGACAGGGGGGGTATGAGCAGTTCTTC. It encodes CASSYSGQGGYEQFF.

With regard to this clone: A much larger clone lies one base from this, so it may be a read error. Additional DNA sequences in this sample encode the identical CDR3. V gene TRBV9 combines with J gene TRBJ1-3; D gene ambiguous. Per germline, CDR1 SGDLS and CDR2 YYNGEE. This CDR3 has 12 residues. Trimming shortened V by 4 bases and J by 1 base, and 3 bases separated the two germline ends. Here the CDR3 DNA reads TGTGCCAGCAGCCCTTCTGGAAACACCATATATTTT. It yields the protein CASSPSGNTIYF.

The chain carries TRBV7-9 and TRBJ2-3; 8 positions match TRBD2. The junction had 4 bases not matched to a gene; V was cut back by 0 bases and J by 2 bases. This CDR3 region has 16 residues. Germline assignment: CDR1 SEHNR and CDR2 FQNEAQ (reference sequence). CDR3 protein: CASSLASGVTTDTQYF. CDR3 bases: TGTGCCAGCAGCTTAGCTAGCGGGGTAACCACAGATACGCAGTATTTT.

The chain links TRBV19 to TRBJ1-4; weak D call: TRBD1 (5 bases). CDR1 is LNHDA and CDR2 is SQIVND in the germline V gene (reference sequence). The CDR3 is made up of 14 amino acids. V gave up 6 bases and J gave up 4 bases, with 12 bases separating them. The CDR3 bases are TGTGCCAGTAGGCATGGGGGAGGTAATGAAAAACTGTTTTTT. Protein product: CASRHGGGNEKLFF.

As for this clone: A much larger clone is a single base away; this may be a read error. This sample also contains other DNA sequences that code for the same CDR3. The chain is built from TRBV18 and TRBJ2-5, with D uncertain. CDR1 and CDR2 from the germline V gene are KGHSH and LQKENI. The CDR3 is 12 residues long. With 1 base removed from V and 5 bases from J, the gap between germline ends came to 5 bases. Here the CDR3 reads CASSPLGETQYF. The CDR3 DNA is TGTGCCAGCTCACCACTGGGGGAGACCCAGTACTTC.

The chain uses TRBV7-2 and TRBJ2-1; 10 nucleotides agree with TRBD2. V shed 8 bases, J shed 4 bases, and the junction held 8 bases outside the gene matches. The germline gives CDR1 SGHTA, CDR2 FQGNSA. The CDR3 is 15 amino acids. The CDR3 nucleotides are TGTGCCAGCTCAGCCGCAGCGGGAGGGTACAATGAGCAGTTCTTC. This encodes CASSAAAGGYNEQFF.

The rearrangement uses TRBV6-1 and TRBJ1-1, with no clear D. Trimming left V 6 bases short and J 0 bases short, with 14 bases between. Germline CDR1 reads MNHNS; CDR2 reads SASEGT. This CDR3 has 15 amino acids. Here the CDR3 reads CASRATGVVNTEAFF. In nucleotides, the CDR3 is TGTGCCAGCAGGGCTACCGGGGTCGTGAACACTGAAGCTTTCTTT.

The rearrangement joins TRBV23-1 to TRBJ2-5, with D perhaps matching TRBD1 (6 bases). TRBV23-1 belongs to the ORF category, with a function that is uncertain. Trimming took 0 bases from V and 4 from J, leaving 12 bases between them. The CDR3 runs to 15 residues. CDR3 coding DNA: TGCGCCAGCAGTCAATCGAGACAGGTGGGAGAGACCCAGTACTTC. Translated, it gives CASSQSRQVGETQYF.

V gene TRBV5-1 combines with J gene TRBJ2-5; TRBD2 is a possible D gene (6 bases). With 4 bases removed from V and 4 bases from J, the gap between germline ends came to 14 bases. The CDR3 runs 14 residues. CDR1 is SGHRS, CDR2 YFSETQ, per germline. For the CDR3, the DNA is TGCGCCAGCAGCCAATCGGGGGATGGAGAGACCCAGTACTTC. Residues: CASSQSGDGETQYF.

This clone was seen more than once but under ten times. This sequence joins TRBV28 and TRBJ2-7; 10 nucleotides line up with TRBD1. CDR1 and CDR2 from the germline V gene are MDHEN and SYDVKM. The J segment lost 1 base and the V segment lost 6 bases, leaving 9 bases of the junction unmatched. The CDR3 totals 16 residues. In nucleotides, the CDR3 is TGTGCCAGCAGCTGGAAACCGGGACAGGGGTCCTACGAGCAGTACTTC. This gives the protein CASSWKPGQGSYEQYF.

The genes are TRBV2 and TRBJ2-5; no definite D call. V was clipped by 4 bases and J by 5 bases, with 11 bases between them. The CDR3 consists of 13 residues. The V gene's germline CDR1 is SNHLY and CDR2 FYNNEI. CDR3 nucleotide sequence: TGTGCCAGCAGTGGTGGCGGTTGGGAGACCCAGTACTTC. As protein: CASSGGGWETQYF.

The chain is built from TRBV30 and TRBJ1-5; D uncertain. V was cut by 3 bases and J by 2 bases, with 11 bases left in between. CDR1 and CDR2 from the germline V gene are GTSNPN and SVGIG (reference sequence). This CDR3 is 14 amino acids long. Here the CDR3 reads CAWSREERNQPQHF. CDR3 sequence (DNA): TGTGCCTGGAGCCGAGAGGAGCGCAATCAGCCCCAGCATTTT.

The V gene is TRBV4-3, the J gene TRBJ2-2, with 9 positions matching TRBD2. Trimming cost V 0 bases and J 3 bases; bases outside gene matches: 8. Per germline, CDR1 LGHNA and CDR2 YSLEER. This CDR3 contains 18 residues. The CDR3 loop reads CASSQDFLAGGYTGELFF. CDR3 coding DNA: TGCGCCAGCAGCCAAGATTTTTTGGCGGGAGGGTACACCGGGGAGCTGTTTTTT.

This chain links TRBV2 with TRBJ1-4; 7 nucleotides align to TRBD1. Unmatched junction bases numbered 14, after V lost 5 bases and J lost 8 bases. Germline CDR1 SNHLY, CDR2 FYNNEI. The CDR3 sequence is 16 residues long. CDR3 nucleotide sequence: TGTGCCAGCAGTCTCTTCTCGGCAGGGGGAGGCGAAAAACTGTTTTTT. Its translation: CASSLFSAGGGEKLFF.